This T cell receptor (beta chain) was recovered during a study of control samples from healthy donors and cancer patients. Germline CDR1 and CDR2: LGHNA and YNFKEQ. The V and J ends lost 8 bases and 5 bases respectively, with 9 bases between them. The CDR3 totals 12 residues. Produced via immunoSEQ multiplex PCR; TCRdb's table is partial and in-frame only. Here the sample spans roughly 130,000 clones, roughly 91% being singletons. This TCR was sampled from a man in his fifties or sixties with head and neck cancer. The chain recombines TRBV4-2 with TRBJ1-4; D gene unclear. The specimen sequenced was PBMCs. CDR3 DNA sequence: TGTGCCAGCGGCGATGGGAATGAAAAACTGTTTTTT. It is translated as CASGDGNEKLFF.